This TCR beta chain was recovered during a study of PD-1 blockade in classical Hodgkin lymphoma. Overall study findings and caveats: Patients starting nivolumab under 1 year after ASCT were excluded.

Turning to this clone: Antigen: not known.

Brentuximab vedotin exposure varied, and every patient relapsed after autologous stem cell transplantation. Method: immunoSEQ multiplex PCR; TCRdb's copy keeps in-frame clones and lacks some. This repertoire shows over 50,000 clones, approximately 70% found once; its top ten account for roughly 16%. V lost 7 bases, J lost 0 bases, and 19 bases lay in between. The CDR3 is made up of 16 amino acids. Germline V lookup: CDR1 LNHDA, CDR2 SQIVND (reference sequence). The rearrangement links TRBV19 to TRBJ2-7, with TRBD2 as a possible D gene (5 bases). The starting material was peripheral blood mononuclear cells (PBMCs), obtained before the second cycle of nivolumab. The receptor was isolated from a human donor with classical Hodgkin lymphoma. The CDR3 loop is CASKSLYAGNSYEQYF. CDR3 nucleotide sequence: TGTGCCAGTAAGTCCCTATACGCGGGTAACTCCTACGAGCAGTACTTC.